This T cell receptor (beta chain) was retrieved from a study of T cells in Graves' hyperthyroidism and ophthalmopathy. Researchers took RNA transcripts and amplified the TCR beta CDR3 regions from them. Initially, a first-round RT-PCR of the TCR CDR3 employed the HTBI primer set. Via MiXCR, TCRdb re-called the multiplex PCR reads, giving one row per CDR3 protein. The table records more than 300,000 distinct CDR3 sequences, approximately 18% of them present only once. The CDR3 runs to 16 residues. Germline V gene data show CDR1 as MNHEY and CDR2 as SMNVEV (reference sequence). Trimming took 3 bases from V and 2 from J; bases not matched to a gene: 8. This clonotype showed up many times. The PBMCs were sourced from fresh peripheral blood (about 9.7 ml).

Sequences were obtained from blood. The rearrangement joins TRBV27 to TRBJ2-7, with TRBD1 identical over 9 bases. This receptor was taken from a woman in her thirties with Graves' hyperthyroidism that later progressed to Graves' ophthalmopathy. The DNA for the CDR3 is TGTGCCAGCAGTTTCGGGACAGGGATTCTACCCTACGAGCAGTACTTC. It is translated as CASSFGTGILPYEQYF.